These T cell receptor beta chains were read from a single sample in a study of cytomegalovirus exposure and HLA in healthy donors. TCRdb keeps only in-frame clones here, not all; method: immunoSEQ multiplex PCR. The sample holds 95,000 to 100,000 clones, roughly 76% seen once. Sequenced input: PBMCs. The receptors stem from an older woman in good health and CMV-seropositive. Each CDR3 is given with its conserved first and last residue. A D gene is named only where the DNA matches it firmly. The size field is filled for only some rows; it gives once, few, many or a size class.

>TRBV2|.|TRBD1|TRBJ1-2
CASSEWVQGSGYTF
TGTGCCAGCAGTGAATGGGTACAGGGGAGCGGCTACACCTTC
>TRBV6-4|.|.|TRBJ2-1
CASSDSGDSYNEQFF
TGTGCCAGCAGTGACTCTGGAGACTCCTACAATGAGCAGTTCTTC
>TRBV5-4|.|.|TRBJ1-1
CASRPQGFTEAFF
TGTGCCAGCAGACCACAGGGCTTCACTGAAGCTTTCTTT
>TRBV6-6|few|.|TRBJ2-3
CASSYSSGTGLDTQYF
TGTGCCAGCAGTTACTCTAGCGGGACAGGGTTGGATACGCAGTATTTT
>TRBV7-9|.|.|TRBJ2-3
CSSSLVGDTQYF
TGTTCCAGCAGCTTAGTCGGAGATACGCAGTATTTT
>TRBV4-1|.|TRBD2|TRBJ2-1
CASSQEPGLAGNEQFF
TGCGCCAGCAGCCAAGAGCCCGGACTAGCGGGGAATGAGCAGTTCTTC
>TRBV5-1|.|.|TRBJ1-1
CASSLLVGRDTEAFF
TGCGCCAGCAGCTTGTTAGTAGGGCGGGACACTGAAGCTTTCTTT
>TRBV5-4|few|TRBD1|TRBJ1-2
CASSFLLGQGSGGYTF
TGTGCCAGCAGCTTTCTTTTGGGACAGGGTTCGGGAGGCTACACCTTC
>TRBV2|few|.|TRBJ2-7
CASLRGAYEQYF
TGTGCCAGCCTCAGGGGGGCGTACGAGCAGTACTTC
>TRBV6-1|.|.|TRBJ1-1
CASSGHPGSGGEAFF
TGTGCCAGCAGTGGACACCCCGGTTCCGGAGGGGAAGCTTTCTTT
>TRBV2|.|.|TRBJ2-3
CASSEAHYTQYF
TGTGCCAGCAGTGAAGCCCATTATACGCAGTATTTT
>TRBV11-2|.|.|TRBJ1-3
CASSRPGVTRNTIYF
TGTGCCAGCAGCCGTCCCGGAGTTACCCGAAACACCATATATTTT
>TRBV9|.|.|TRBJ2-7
CASSVGGRGREASYEQYF
TGTGCCAGCAGCGTAGGTGGGAGGGGGCGGGAGGCCTCCTACGAGCAGTACTTC
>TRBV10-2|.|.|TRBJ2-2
CASSRTPNTGELFF
TGCGCCAGCAGTCGGACACCGAACACCGGGGAGCTGTTTTTT
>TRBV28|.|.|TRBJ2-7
CASSFQTGLYEQYF
TGTGCCAGCAGTTTCCAGACAGGCCTGTACGAGCAGTACTTC
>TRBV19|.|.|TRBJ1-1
CASSIDHLNTEAFF
TGTGCCAGTAGTATAGATCATTTGAACACTGAAGCTTTCTTT
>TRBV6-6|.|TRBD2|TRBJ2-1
CASGGRGTSGYNEQFF
TGTGCCAGCGGGGGGAGGGGGACTAGCGGCTACAATGAGCAGTTCTTC
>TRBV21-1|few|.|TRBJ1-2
CASSKGTRQADNYGYTF
TGTGCCAGCAGCAAAGGTACAAGGCAGGCTGATAACTATGGCTACACCTTC
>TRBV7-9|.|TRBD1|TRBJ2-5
CASSLGLPGQGGAETQYF
TGTGCCAGCAGCTTAGGCCTCCCGGGACAGGGGGGTGCGGAGACCCAGTACTTC
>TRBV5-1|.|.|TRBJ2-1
CASSLANYNEQFF
TGCGCCAGCAGCCTGGCTAACTACAATGAGCAGTTCTTC
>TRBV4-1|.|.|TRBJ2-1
CASSRQTTSYNEQFF
TGCGCCAGCAGCAGGCAGACTACCTCCTACAATGAGCAGTTCTTC
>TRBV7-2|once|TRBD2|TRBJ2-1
CASSDQASGRANEQFF
TGTGCCAGCAGCGACCAGGCTAGCGGGAGGGCAAATGAGCAGTTCTTC
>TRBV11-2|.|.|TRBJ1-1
CASSLDIPRSTEAFF
TGTGCCAGCAGCTTAGATATCCCCCGTTCCACTGAAGCTTTCTTT
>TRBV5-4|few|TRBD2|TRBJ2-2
CASSLGLAANTGELFF
TGTGCCAGCAGCTTGGGACTAGCGGCAAACACCGGGGAGCTGTTTTTT
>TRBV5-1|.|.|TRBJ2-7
CASRGTATYEQYF
TGCGCCAGCCGGGGGACGGCCACCTACGAGCAGTACTTC
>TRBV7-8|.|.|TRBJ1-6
CASSPGLNSPLHF
TGTGCCAGCAGCCCAGGCCTAAATTCACCCCTCCACTTT
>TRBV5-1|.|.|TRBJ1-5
CASSLVGDSNQPQHF
TGCGCCAGCAGCTTGGTAGGGGATAGCAATCAGCCCCAGCATTTT
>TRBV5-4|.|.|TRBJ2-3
CASSHRGTDTQYF
TGTGCCAGCAGCCACAGGGGCACAGATACGCAGTATTTT
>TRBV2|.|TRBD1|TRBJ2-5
CASSRDSLSGRETQYF
TGTGCCAGCAGCCGGGACAGCTTATCGGGAAGAGAGACCCAGTACTTC
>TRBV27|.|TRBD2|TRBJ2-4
CASSSLTGLAGVASAKNIQYF
TGTGCCAGCAGTTCACTCACTGGACTAGCGGGAGTGGCGTCGGCCAAAAACATTCAGTACTTC
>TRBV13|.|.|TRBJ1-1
CASNSGLTLNTEAFF
TGTGCCAGCAACTCGGGATTAACCCTGAACACTGAAGCTTTCTTT
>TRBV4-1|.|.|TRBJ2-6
CASSQGPSGTSSGANVLTF
TGCGCCAGCAGCCAAGGTCCTTCGGGAACGAGCTCTGGGGCCAACGTCCTGACTTTC
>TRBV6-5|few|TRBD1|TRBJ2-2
CASSYSTGAGTGELFF
TGTGCCAGCAGTTACTCGACAGGGGCCGGCACCGGGGAGCTGTTTTTT
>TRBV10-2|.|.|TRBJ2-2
CASSESGTGELFF
TGCGCCAGCAGTGAGTCGGGCACCGGGGAGCTGTTCTTT
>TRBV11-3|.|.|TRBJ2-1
CASSLDFPGEGDNEQFF
TGTGCCAGCAGCTTAGACTTTCCGGGGGAGGGGGACAATGAGCAGTTCTTC
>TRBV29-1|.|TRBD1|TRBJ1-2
CSGLTGAYGYTF
TGCAGCGGGTTGACAGGGGCTTATGGCTACACCTTC
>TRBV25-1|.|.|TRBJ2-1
CASSVPGTPVEQFF
TGTGCCAGCAGTGTCCCGGGGACACCCGTAGAGCAGTTCTTC
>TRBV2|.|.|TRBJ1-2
CASSPDSNYGYTF
TGTGCCAGCAGCCCGGACAGTAACTATGGCTACACCTTC
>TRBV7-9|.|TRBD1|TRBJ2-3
CASSRDRGDFTDTQYF
TGTGCCAGCAGCCGGGACAGGGGTGATTTCACAGATACGCAGTATTTT
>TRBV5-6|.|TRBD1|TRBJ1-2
CASSGQGAPSNYGYTF
TGTGCCAGCAGCGGGCAGGGGGCCCCTTCTAACTATGGCTACACCTTC
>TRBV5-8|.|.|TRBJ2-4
CASQTLAKNIQYF
TGTGCCAGCCAGACACTAGCCAAAAACATTCAGTACTTC